Below are 14 T cell receptor beta chains sequenced from a single sample in a study of regulatory T cells in long-lasting Graves disease. Stated time point: persistent/refractory GD, antithyroid drugs over 5 years with positive TRAb. After RNA was extracted from PBMCs, the TCR library was made from it. Sequencing libraries for TCR beta were prepared with iRepertoire HTBI primers and Arm-PCR of CDR3 regions. From the multiplex PCR reads, TCRdb called clonotypes with MiXCR, one entry per CDR3 protein. The table records around 460,000 distinct CDR3 sequences, 20% to 25% of them present only once. The sample was peripheral blood mononuclear cells (PBMCs), taken when the disease was refractory, from a patient treated with antithyroid drugs. Receptor source: a female donor with Graves disease.

A few counts support this clonotype. V is TRBV30 and J is TRBJ1-2, with a weak D call TRBD1 (5 bases). The germline V and J ends were trimmed by 2 bases and 1 base, with 11 bases remaining between them. The CDR3 extends over 14 amino acids. The germline CDR1 and CDR2 sequences are GTSNPN and SVGIG (reference sequence). CDR3 protein: CAWSLGQGNYGYTF. The CDR3 nucleotides read TGTGCCTGGAGTCTTGGGCAGGGTAACTATGGCTACACCTTC.

This chain uses TRBV15 with TRBJ1-5, with 9 bases matching TRBD1. Germline V gives CDR1 LNHNV, CDR2 YYDKDF (reference sequence). J gave up 0 bases and V 3 bases, and 6 bases lay outside the gene matches. The CDR3 spans 17 residues. In DNA form, the CDR3 reads TGTGCCACCAGCAGGGACAGGGGACGTTATAGCAATCAGCCCCAGCATTTT. Its protein product is CATSRDRGRYSNQPQHF.

The V and J genes are TRBV7-8 and TRBJ2-7, with no clear D. Trimming pared 5 bases from V and 2 bases from J, leaving 16 bases between. The length of the CDR3 is 15 residues. The germline V gene has CDR1 SGHVS and CDR2 FQNEAQ. CDR3 nucleotides: TGTGCCAGCAGCCCCCTCCCCGCGGCCCCCTACGAGCAGTACTTC. Protein product: CASSPLPAAPYEQYF.

The chain joins TRBV12-5 to TRBJ2-1, with D possibly TRBD2 on 7 matching bases. Looked up from germline, CDR1 is LGHNT and CDR2 is FRNRAP. The CDR3 totals 17 residues. Between the trimmed V and J ends, which lost 7 bases and 6 bases, there was a span of 25 bases. The chain's CDR3 is CASDPHLRGAGPNEQFF. The CDR3 bases are TGTGCTAGTGATCCCCATCTTCGGGGGGCAGGGCCCAATGAGCAGTTCTTC.

As concerns this clonotype: Possible read error: a much larger clone is one base away. CDR3 loop: CASSHWTGDEKLFF. CDR3 DNA: TGTGCCAGCAGCCACTGGACAGGGGATGAAAAACTGTTTTTT. V and J are TRBV3-1 and TRBJ1-4; 9 bases fit TRBD1. V shed 3 bases and J 6 bases; nucleotides not matched to a gene: 2. The germline gives CDR1 LGHDT, CDR2 YNNKEL (reference sequence). This CDR3 has 14 amino acids.

This sequence joins TRBV14 and TRBJ2-2, with D unclear. The CDR3 has 14 residues. The germline V and J ends were trimmed by 2 bases and 8 bases, with 12 bases remaining between them. Germline V CDR1 and CDR2: SGHDN, FVKESK. CDR3: CASSQFLGQGELFF. The CDR3 DNA reads TGTGCCAGCAGCCAATTCTTGGGCCAAGGGGAGCTGTTTTTT. Full variable domain (rest looked up from reference TRBV14 and TRBJ2-2): EAGVTQFPSHSVIEKGQTVTLRCDPISGHDNLYWYRRVMGKEIKFLLHFVKESKQDESGMPNNRFLAERTGGTYSTLKVQPAELEDSGVYFCASSQFLGQGELFFGEGSRLTVL.

The sample holds many counts of this clonotype. This CDR3 reads CASRDRDRGYTF. In nucleotides, the CDR3 is TGTGCCAGCAGGGACAGGGATCGCGGCTACACCTTC. The chain links TRBV28 to TRBJ1-2; 8 bases map to TRBD1. Germline CDR1 reads MDHEN; CDR2 reads SYDVKM. CDR3 length: 12 amino acids. After removal of 6 bases from V and 8 bases from J, the junction contained 5 bases not matched to a gene.

Remarks on this clonotype: At one boundary the junction diverges from the germline segment, which might be a read error. The chain carries TRBV6-5 and TRBJ2-2; a possible D gene is TRBD1 (6 bases). Germline CDR1 is MNHEY and CDR2 is SVGAGI. The length of the CDR3 is 21 residues. The CDR3 sequence is CASSYSLYSGGERTNTGKLFF. For the CDR3, the DNA is TGTGCCAGCAGTTACTCGTTATACTCTGGGGGCGAACGAACCAACACCGGGAAGCTGTTTTTT.

Only a few counts were recorded for this clonotype. This chain uses TRBV6-2 or TRBV6-3 with TRBJ2-2; D is ambiguous. Between the trimmed V and J ends, which lost 6 bases and 4 bases, there was a span of 15 bases. The V gene's germline CDR1 is MNHEY and CDR2 SVGEGT. This CDR3 region has 15 residues. The CDR3 spells CASSPPGFSTGELFF. The CDR3 region has the DNA TGTGCCAGCAGCCCTCCGGGCTTTAGCACCGGGGAGCTGTTTTTT.

Ten or more counts support this clonotype. The rearrangement links TRBV28 to TRBJ1-1; D gene unclear. The CDR3 is 13 amino acids. Trimming stripped 6 bases from V and 4 bases from J, with 12 bases between. Germline CDR1 MDHEN, CDR2 SYDVKM. Here the CDR3 reads CASRTTDPTEAFF. The CDR3 nucleotides read TGTGCCAGCAGGACTACGGATCCCACTGAAGCTTTCTTT. The variable domain in full, with the rest retrieved from reference TRBV28 and TRBJ1-1, is DVKVTQSSRYLVKRTGEKVFLECVQDMDHENMFWYRQDPGLGLRLIYFSYDVKMKEKGDIPEGYSVSREKKERFSLILESASTNQTSMYLCASRTTDPTEAFFGQGTRLTVV.

About this clonotype itself: With a much larger clone just one base away, this may be a read error. Here the CDR3 omits its conserved ending phenylalanine or tryptophan, so a read error is the likely source. This chain connects TRBV28 to TRBJ2-2; no clear D gene. This CDR3 is 15 amino acids long. Trimming took off 3 bases at V and 0 bases at J, with 8 bases between the two ends. Germline CDR1 is MDHEN and CDR2 is SYDVKM. CDR3 residues: CASSFRGSNTGELFS. DNA of the CDR3: TGTGCCAGCAGTTTTCGTGGTTCGAACACCGGGGAGCTGTTTTCT.

This clonotype was counted only a few times. The chain combines TRBV11-2 with TRBJ1-1; D call uncertain. With 1 base removed from V and 1 base from J, the gap between germline ends came to 19 bases. The CDR3 runs 18 residues. Germline CDR1 and CDR2: SGHAT and FQNNGV. CDR3 in amino acids: CASSLVMVAGTKNTEAFF. The CDR3 DNA reads TGTGCCAGCAGCTTAGTAATGGTTGCAGGAACAAAGAACACTGAAGCTTTCTTT.

The rearrangement joins TRBV19 to TRBJ2-7; D is possibly TRBD2 (6 bases). This CDR3 has 14 amino acids. Trimming pared 6 bases from V and 7 bases from J, leaving 19 bases between. Germline assignment: CDR1 LNHDA and CDR2 SQIVND (reference sequence). CDR3 sequence reads: CASRKDLLALEQYF. CDR3 sequence (DNA): TGTGCCAGTAGAAAGGACCTACTAGCCCTTGAGCAGTACTTC.

The chain is built from TRBV12-3 or TRBV12-4 and TRBJ2-7; tentatively, D is TRBD2 (6 bases). CDR3 length: 13 residues. Trimming removed 6 bases at V and 2 bases at J, with 11 bases between. The chain's CDR3 is CASSSGTPYEQYF. In DNA form, the CDR3 reads TGTGCCAGCAGCTCGGGGACTCCCTACGAGCAGTACTTC.